Shown below are 13 T cell receptor beta chains from a single sample sequenced in a study of blood T cell repertoires in COVID-19. Produced via immunoSEQ multiplex PCR; TCRdb's table is partial and in-frame only. The sample shows about 160,000 clones, roughly 74% of them seen only once. Sequenced material: peripheral blood. These receptors all stem from a woman of 80 years or more with acute or convalescent COVID-19.

The chain carries TRBV5-4 and TRBJ2-7, with 8 bases aligning to TRBD2. Unmatched junction bases numbered 14, after V lost 7 bases and J lost 5 bases. This CDR3 spans 15 amino acids. Germline lookup yields CDR1 SGHNT and CDR2 YYREEE (reference sequence). CDR3: CASQPQSGGINEQYF. Written as DNA, the CDR3 is TGTGCCAGCCAGCCCCAAAGCGGGGGCATCAACGAGCAGTACTTC.

The J gene is TRBJ2-7, the V gene TRBV28, with 12 bases matching TRBD2. The V and J ends lost 5 bases and 4 bases, in that order; junction bases with no gene match: 6. This CDR3 is 15 amino acids long. Germline lookup yields CDR1 MDHEN and CDR2 SYDVKM. In DNA form, the CDR3 reads TGTGCCAGCAGTACCCGACTAGCGGGAGTATACGAGCAGTACTTC. Protein: CASSTRLAGVYEQYF.

The table lists this clone with a few counts. V is TRBV7-9 and J is TRBJ2-7; 10 bases are a match to TRBD2. Germline V lookup: CDR1 SEHNR, CDR2 FQNEAQ (reference sequence). V was pared by 2 bases and J by 6 bases, with 4 bases of the junction left unmatched. The CDR3 is made up of 14 amino acids. The CDR3 reads CASSLPLAGVEQYF. CDR3 nucleotide sequence: TGTGCCAGCAGCTTACCCCTAGCGGGAGTCGAGCAGTACTTC.

The chain is built from TRBV27 and TRBJ1-2; possibly TRBD1 for D (5 bases). From germline, CDR1 is MNHEY and CDR2 SMNVEV (reference sequence). The V gene lost 2 bases and the J gene lost 5 bases, with 15 bases spanning the gap. This CDR3 spans 15 amino acids. CDR3 sequence reads: CASSLVGSRAYGYTF. CDR3 nucleotides: TGTGCCAGCAGTTTAGTTGGGTCCAGGGCGTATGGCTACACCTTC.

This chain connects TRBV30 to TRBJ2-5; TRBD2 aligns across 14 bases. V shed 4 bases and J 4 bases; nucleotides not matched to a gene: 5. In germline, CDR1 is GTSNPN, CDR2 SVGIG (reference sequence). The CDR3 spans 15 residues. CDR3 nucleotides: TGTGCCTGGAATAGACTAGCGGGGGGGAGAGAGACCCAGTACTTC. It is translated as CAWNRLAGGRETQYF.

This rearrangement joins TRBV14 to TRBJ1-2; a weak D match, TRBD1 (5 bases). The V end lost 6 bases, the J end lost 2 bases, and 10 bases lay between the germline ends. CDR3 size: 13 residues. CDR1 is SGHDN, CDR2 FVKESK, per germline. The CDR3 loop is CASRTDTNYGYTF. CDR3 nucleotides: TGTGCCAGCAGGACGGACACCAACTATGGCTACACCTTC.

V usage is TRBV7-8 and J usage is TRBJ1-5; 7 bases are a match to TRBD1. CDR3 length: 14 amino acids. The J segment lost 1 base and the V segment lost 4 bases, leaving 1 base of the junction unmatched. The germline V gene has CDR1 SGHVS and CDR2 FQNEAQ. The CDR3 sequence is CASSSQGSNQPQHF. The CDR3 coding sequence is TGTGCCAGCAGCTCACAGGGGAGCAATCAGCCCCAGCATTTT.

The chain carries TRBV7-9 and TRBJ1-1, with D uncertain. V was pared by 6 bases and J by 0 bases, with 8 bases between. Germline CDR1 and CDR2: SEHNR and FQNEAQ (reference sequence). The CDR3 spans 13 residues. In DNA form, the CDR3 reads TGTGCCAGCAGTTCCCACATGAACACTGAAGCTTTCTTT. Amino acid sequence: CASSSHMNTEAFF.

The chain combines TRBV6-1 with TRBJ2-7, with 9 bases identical to TRBD2. This CDR3 is built from 14 residues. Trimming took 5 bases from V and 2 from J; bases not matched to a gene: 4. Germline V gives CDR1 MNHNS, CDR2 SASEGT. The CDR3 bases are TGTGCCAGCAGTCCGACTAGCGGCACCTACGAGCAGTACTTC. Its translation is CASSPTSGTYEQYF.

The V and J genes are TRBV7-9 and TRBJ2-1; maybe TRBD1 (5 bases). From germline, CDR1 is SEHNR and CDR2 FQNEAQ (reference sequence). This CDR3 is built from 12 residues. The germline V and J ends were trimmed by 4 bases and 10 bases, with 11 bases remaining between them. CDR3 nucleotides: TGTGCCAGCAGCTACTCGACAGAGGAGCAGTTCTTC. Amino acids: CASSYSTEEQFF.

The rearrangement links TRBV28 to TRBJ2-3; D might be TRBD2 (5 bases). The CDR3 loop spans 13 amino acids. Deletions cut 5 bases from V and 1 base from J, with 7 bases between. Germline values: CDR1 MDHEN, CDR2 SYDVKM. The CDR3 region is CASSPGGTDTQYF. CDR3 in DNA: TGTGCCAGCAGTCCCGGGGGCACAGATACGCAGTATTTT.

This clone is a singleton in its sample. The genes are TRBV3-1 (or the pseudogene TRBV3-2) and TRBJ2-5; TRBD2 aligns across 10 bases. V shed 0 bases and J 5 bases; nucleotides not matched to a gene: 6. The CDR3 sequence is 16 residues long. Germline CDR1 LGHDT, CDR2 YNNKEL (reference sequence). CDR3 in DNA: TGTGCCAGCAGCCAAGATAGCCTAGCGGGAGTTGAGACCCAGTACTTC. Amino acid sequence: CASSQDSLAGVETQYF.

This clone was recorded a few times. The chain joins TRBV6-1 to TRBJ2-5, with TRBD1 matching over 7 bases. CDR1 is MNHNS, CDR2 SASEGT, per germline. V dropped 3 bases and J dropped 5; count of bases not matched to a gene: 9. The CDR3 runs 15 residues. CDR3 sequence (DNA): TGTGCCAGCAGTGATACGACAGGGAGCTGGGAGACCCAGTACTTC. This translates into CASSDTTGSWETQYF.